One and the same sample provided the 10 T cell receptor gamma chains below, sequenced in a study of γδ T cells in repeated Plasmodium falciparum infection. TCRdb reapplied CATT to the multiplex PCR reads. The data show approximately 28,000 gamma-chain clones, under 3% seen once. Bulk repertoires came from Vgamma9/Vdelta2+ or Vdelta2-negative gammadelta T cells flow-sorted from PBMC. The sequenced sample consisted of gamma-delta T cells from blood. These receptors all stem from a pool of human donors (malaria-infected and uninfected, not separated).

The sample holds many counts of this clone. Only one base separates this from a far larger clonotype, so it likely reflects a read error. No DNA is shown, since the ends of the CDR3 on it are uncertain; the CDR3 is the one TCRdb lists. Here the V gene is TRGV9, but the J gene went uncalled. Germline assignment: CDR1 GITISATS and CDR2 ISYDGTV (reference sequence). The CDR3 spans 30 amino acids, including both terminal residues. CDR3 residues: CALWEQGLRNSLAVEQHLLSQVSIGRIQHF.

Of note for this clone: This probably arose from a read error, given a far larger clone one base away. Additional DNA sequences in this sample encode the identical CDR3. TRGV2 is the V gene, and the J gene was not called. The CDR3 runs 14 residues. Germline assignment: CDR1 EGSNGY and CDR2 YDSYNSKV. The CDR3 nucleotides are TGTGCCACCTGGGACCTCGAGAATTATTATAAAAAACTCTTT. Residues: CATWDLENYYKKLF.

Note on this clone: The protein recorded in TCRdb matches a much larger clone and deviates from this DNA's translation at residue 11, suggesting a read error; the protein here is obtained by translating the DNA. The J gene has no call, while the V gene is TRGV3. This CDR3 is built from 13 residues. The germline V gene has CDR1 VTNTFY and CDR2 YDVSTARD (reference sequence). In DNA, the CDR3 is TGTGCCACCTGGGACAGGCTATTGCGGGCGGAACTCTTT. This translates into CATWDRLLRAELF.

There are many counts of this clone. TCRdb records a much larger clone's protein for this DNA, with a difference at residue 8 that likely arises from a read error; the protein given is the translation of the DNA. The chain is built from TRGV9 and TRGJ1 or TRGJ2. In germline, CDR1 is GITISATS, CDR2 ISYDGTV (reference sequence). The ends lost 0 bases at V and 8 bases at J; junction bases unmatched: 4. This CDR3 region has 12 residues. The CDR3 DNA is TGTGCCTTGTGGGAGGTGCATCATAAGAAACTCTTT. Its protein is CALWEVHHKKLF.

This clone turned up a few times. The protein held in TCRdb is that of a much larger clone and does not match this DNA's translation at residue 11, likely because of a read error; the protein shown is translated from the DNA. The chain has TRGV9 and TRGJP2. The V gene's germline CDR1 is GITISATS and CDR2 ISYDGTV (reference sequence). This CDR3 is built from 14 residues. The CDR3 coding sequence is TGTGCCTTGTGGACTTATAGTAGTGATTGGAGCAAGACGTTT. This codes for CALWTYSSDWSKTF.

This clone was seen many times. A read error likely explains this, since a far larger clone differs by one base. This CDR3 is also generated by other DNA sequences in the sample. CDR3 DNA sequence: TGTGCCACCTGGGACAGGCAGAATTATAAGAAGCTCTTT. The encoded protein is CATWDRQNYKKLF. V is TRGV3 and J is TRGJ1 or TRGJ2. The CDR3 spans 13 residues. Germline V gene lookup returns CDR1 VTNTFY and CDR2 YDVSTARD (reference sequence).

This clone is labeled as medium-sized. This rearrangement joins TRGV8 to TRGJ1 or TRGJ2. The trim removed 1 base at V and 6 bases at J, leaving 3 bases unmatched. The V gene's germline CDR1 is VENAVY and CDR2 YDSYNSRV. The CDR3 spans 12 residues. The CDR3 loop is CATWDSPYKKLF. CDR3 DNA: TGTGCCACCTGGGATAGCCCTTATAAGAAACTCTTT.

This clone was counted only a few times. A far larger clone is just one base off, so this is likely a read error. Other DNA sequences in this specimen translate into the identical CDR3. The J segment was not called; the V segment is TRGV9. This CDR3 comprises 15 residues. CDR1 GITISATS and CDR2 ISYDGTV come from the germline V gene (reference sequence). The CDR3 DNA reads TGTGCCTTGTGGGAGGTTAGATTGGGCAAAAAAATCAAGGTGTTT. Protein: CALWEVRLGKKIKVF.

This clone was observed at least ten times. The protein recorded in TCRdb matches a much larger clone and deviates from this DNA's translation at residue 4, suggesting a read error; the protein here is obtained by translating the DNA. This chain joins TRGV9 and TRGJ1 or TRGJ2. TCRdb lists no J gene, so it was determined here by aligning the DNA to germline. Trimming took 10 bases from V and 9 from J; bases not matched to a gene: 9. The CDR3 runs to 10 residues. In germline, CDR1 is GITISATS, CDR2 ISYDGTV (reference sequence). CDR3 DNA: TGTGCCTTCGGGACTCCTAAGAAACTCTTT. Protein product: CAFGTPKKLF.

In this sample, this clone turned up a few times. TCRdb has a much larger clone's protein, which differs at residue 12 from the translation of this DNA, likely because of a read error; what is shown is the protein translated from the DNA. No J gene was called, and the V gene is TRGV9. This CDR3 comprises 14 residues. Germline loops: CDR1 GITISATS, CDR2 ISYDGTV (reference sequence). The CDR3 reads CALWESTCRGKELF. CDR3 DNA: TGTGCCTTGTGGGAGTCCACGTGCAGGGGTAAGGAACTCTTT.